This T cell receptor (beta chain) was profiled in a study of T cells in localized non-small cell lung cancer (dated by TCRdb to about 2020). With regard to the full study: T cell repertoires of 236 early-stage NSCLC patients were analyzed, with tumors being compared against uninvolved tumor-adjacent lungs. NSCLC patients had a mean age of roughly 66 years, and more than 120 were male and about a hundred female. All 240 or so NSCLC patients in the cohort were treatment-naive and had localized lung tumors that were resected.

Clipping removes 3 bases from V and 6 bases from J, with 4 as the unmatched junction base count. Via the germline V gene, CDR1 is MNHNS and CDR2 SASEGT. From its cysteine to its phenylalanine, the CDR3 spans 15 amino acids. Only CDR3 DNA is held: 45 bases, read in frame from base 1. TCR beta CDR3 regions were sequenced from DNA using the immunoSEQ Assay. Concerning the study's data processing: To compute T cell density, TCR beta template counts were normalized to usable DNA, which was estimated by amplifying housekeeping genes. Using the preseqR package, richness was estimated by extrapolating to 120,000 templates for tissue samples and 400,000 templates for PBMC samples. Clonality was defined as one minus Pielou's evenness. Tissue-enriched TCRs were identified through differential abundance testing performed on productive amino-acid clonotypes, with a minimum total count of 5 and an alpha of 0.1. The Jaccard Index and the Morisita Overlap Index were used to measure repertoire overlap between compartments. GLIPH grouped TCR beta CDR3s together with public tetramer-defined viral CDR3s, and a viral motif had to include at least three viral sequences and also show V-gene enrichment. TCRdb retrieved this table from immuneACCESS and kept in-frame rearrangements only. Not all clones are present; in checked studies, unresolved V genes account for under half, and no reason is known for the remainder. V, J and clone size were drawn from that table, and D and trimming were deduced from the DNA. The sample table shows about 28,000 clones, and approximately 90% are seen once. The ten biggest clones cover 4% to 4.5% of the sample.

In its sample, this clone comes out as medium-sized (0.01 to 0.1%). The antigen it recognizes is unknown. Base-call qualities are not available, and no considerably larger clone is one nucleotide away. What the authors observed across the whole study: A median of approximately 53 of the top 100 tumor clones turned up in the paired uninvolved adjacent lung, and some 28 of those clones also ranked among the top 100 of that same adjacent lung. Longer overall survival was associated with higher T cell density in blood, whereas shorter survival was associated with higher clonality in adjacent lung. Multi-region tumor sequencing was not performed, so intratumor heterogeneity could not be excluded. Because the study design was exploratory, TCR variables were selected using unadjusted p-values without false-discovery rate correction. The highest T cell clonality was observed in uninvolved tumor-adjacent lung, where clonality exceeded that of tumor, suggesting that antigenic responses were more focused in uninvolved tumor-adjacent lung.

At diagnosis, tumor, uninvolved tumor-adjacent lung and peripheral blood were collected and then preserved as a mix of FFPE and fresh-frozen material. For TCR repertoire profiling, blood samples were analyzed as peripheral blood mononuclear cells. The V gene is TRBV6-1 and the J gene is TRBJ2-2; TRBD2 fits 10 bases in the junction. The sequences come from peripheral blood mononuclear cells, collected before any cancer treatment. This TCR was recovered from a woman aged 35-75 years with stage III lung adenocarcinoma. Here is the DNA: TGTGCCAGCAGTGAGCCAGCGGGGGGGCCCGGGGAGCTGTTTTTT. This encodes CASSEPAGGPGELFF.